Detailed here is one T cell receptor (beta chain). Its antigen is not known. PCR used 60 Vbeta primers and 13 Jbeta primers. Clones were sequenced by immunoSEQ multiplex PCR, and TCRdb holds only the in-frame ones, with some missing. The repertoire holds about 200,000 clones, with approximately 90% as singletons. In germline, CDR1 is MNHEY, CDR2 SVGAGI. The CDR3 length is 11 residues. V was trimmed by 6 bases and J by 6 bases, leaving 8 bases between them. This sample was included in a study of cytomegalovirus exposure and HLA in healthy donors. Study-level points and caveats: An Asian-associated ancestry cluster reportedly showed fewer N-insertions than the approximately 660-donor mean in a later analysis. TCR beta sequences reportedly predicted the HLA-A and HLA-B alleles of most subjects accurately. Reported results showed that the classifier diagnosed cytomegalovirus status with high specificity and sensitivity. A few of the chains that were CMV-associated were confirmed in vitro to be specific for CMV antigens.

This receptor was obtained from a boy aged 2 to 10 in good health and CMV-seronegative. V and J are TRBV6-5 and TRBJ2-5; tentatively, D is TRBD2 (6 bases). The specimen was PBMCs. The CDR3 DNA reads TGTGCCAGCAGGGGGGGAAAGACCCAGTACTTC. As protein: CASRGGKTQYF.